This entry is about one T cell receptor (beta chain). This record comes from a study of beta chain features in type 1 diabetes. The sequenced template was cDNA made from the entire isolated RNA. Only in-frame clones appear in the TCRdb table, and some are missing; sequencing was by immunoSEQ multiplex PCR. This sample has 400,000 to 600,000 clones, with 30% found just once. The germline V gene has CDR1 SEHNR and CDR2 FQNEAQ (reference sequence). Trimming left V 5 bases short and J 3 bases short, with 23 bases between. The CDR3 has 17 residues. The source of this sequence is a man aged 18 to 30 in good health. The sequencing input was naive CD4+ T cells from blood. The chain carries TRBV7-9 and TRBJ2-7; possible D gene TRBD2, 7 bases. The CDR3 DNA reads TGTGCCAGCAGCCCCCCGCGCGGCGGGAGCAGGGGCTACGAGCAGTACTTC. It encodes CASSPPRGGSRGYEQYF. The whole variable domain, filled in from reference TRBV7-9 and TRBJ2-7, reads DTGVSQNPRHKITKRGQNVTFRCDPISEHNRLYWYRQTLGQGPEFLTYFQNEAQLEKSRLLSDRFSAERPKGSFSTLEIQRTEQGDSAMYLCASSPPRGGSRGYEQYFGPGTRLTVT.